This T cell receptor (beta chain) appears in the sequencing data of a study of cytomegalovirus exposure and HLA in healthy donors (dated by TCRdb to 2015 to 2018). Regarding the complete study: An earlier analysis of some 620 of the donors reported 276 Gb of sequence data and roughly 120 million unique TCR beta sequences obtained from roughly 170 million T cells. About 330 gigabases of sequencing data and 70 million to 95 million unique TCR sequences made up an early release that covered approximately 700 HLA-typed donors. Of the roughly 400 genotyped donors, over 70% fell in the genetic ancestry cluster associated with self-reported Caucasian donors. The study aimed to test whether signatures of past pathogen exposure could be identified by cataloging public T cell receptors. Using immunosequencing, the study profiled T cell repertoires from about 620 subjects and related those repertoires to cytomegalovirus serostatus. Along with the roughly 670-subject first cohort, a separate validation cohort of about 110 different subjects was used. To predict cytomegalovirus infection status, the study brought together high-throughput TCR immunosequencing, statistical association of individual TCRs with disease status, and machine learning. To study patterns of TCR occurrence, a later analysis re-analyzed previously published TCR beta repertoires from 600 to 750 donors and added high-resolution HLA genotyping. In the later analysis, no new phenotypic data were used to find candidate immune exposures; instead, reliance was placed on TCR beta sequences and their occurrence across donors. An earlier analysis of 587 of the donors used high-throughput TCR beta sequencing to judge whether each TCR beta V gene segment behaved as functional or pseudogenic. Donor age, sex, ethnicity and CMV serostatus were compiled together with the repertoire data. A later genetic analysis used genome-wide SNP genotypes for about three fifths of the 666 donors, treating that subset as a discovery cohort. All discovery cohort repertoires had been generated on a single sequencing platform. Class I and class II HLA loci were covered by the typing at four-digit resolution. Typing coverage differed by locus: A, B, C, DRB1 and DQB1 were typed in roughly 620-640 donors, DQA1 in about 500, DPA1 in 606, and DPB1 in approximately 450. Because of strong linkage in the cohort, five DR-DQ haplotypes were treated as single units for association and clustering. Among around 400 genotyped donors of the cohort, an average of roughly 230,000 unique TCR beta nucleotide sequences was sequenced per donor, of which about 19% were non-productive.

In total, approximately 690 healthy bone marrow donors made up the cohort. Cohort members were all nominally healthy when sampled, although unrecorded immune exposures were likely present. The donor was CMV seronegative and was included in the group of over 300 seronegative cohort members. A peripheral blood sample was provided by each donor, and peripheral blood mononuclear cells were used for TCR beta sequencing. Genomic DNA extraction from the blood cell samples was performed with the Qiagen DNeasy Blood Extraction Kit. Findings and caveats that apply to the study as a whole: Roughly uniform sequencing depth across donors was assumed in presence/absence analyses, although this assumption may not hold. Strong co-occurrence of HLA alleles, especially DR and DQ, made assigning TCR associations to individual alleles difficult. A further reported finding was that TCR beta sequences accurately predicted the HLA-A and HLA-B alleles for most subjects in the first cohort. In a later genetic analysis, a missense DCLRE1C variant was associated with V-gene and J-gene trimming of TCR beta chains, and the association was replicated in an independent cohort. This cohort had only TCR beta chains sequenced, and the lack of alpha or paired-chain data limited which features could be detected. According to a later analysis, most CMV-associated TCR beta chains appeared to be HLA-restricted, and the HLA associations seemed to be driven largely by CMV exposure. Cytomegalovirus status was reported to be diagnosed by the classifier with high specificity and sensitivity in both the original and validation cohorts. CMV serostatus was the only immune exposure information available for the cohort. Most TCR sequences were observed very rarely across donors, whereas some public TCRs were present in many individuals. In a later analysis, several top co-occurrence clusters were reported to appear linked to parvovirus B19, influenza, CMV and Epstein-Barr virus. In a later analysis, HLA-associated TCR beta chains were found to be more clonally expanded and to have lower generation probabilities than equally common non-associated chains. Linkage disequilibrium might explain the correlated functional status among segregating V segments, but an unknown experimental factor could not be excluded. The authors suggested that the approach could potentially be extended to other disease states and immunological phenotypes. In a later analysis, the rate of TCR association differed among HLA loci, with DRB1 alleles having the most associated TCRs and HLA-C alleles having the fewest. In a later genetic analysis, fewer N-insertions in productive TCRs were reported among donors in an Asian-associated ancestry cluster than the roughly 700-donor mean. Some IMGT-functional V segments, including TRBV6-2 and TRBV6-3, could not be told apart with the 87-base-pair reads, so those segments were excluded. A total of 150 to 200 TCR beta chains were listed by the study as associated with cytomegalovirus. At a false discovery rate of 0.05, a later analysis linked around 17,000 TCR beta sequences to specific HLA alleles. Because HLA typing was missing for some donors at each locus, association tests included only the typed subset. In an earlier analysis of roughly 560 of the donors, most TCR beta V segments were observed in productive rearrangements about 90% or about 30% of the time, broadly matching IMGT annotations. The earlier analysis of some 540 of the donors excluded 15 to 20 rarely observed V segments, including chromosome 9 orphons, because counts were too low. A few of the identified cytomegalovirus-associated TCR beta chains were confirmed in vitro to be specific for cytomegalovirus antigens. A cluster of highly shared sequence variants was judged likely to be a technical artifact of the sequencing pipeline.

Counted from cysteine to phenylalanine, this CDR3 has 13 amino acids. Here the CDR3 DNA is all that survives: 39 bases in frame from base 1. In the germline V gene (reference sequence), CDR1 corresponds to LNHDA and CDR2 to SQIVND. V and J are truncated by 3 bases and 2 bases respectively, leaving an intervening sequence of 7 bases. Library creation used the immunoSEQ multiplex PCR assay. The multiplex PCR relied on a mix of 60 forward primers for TCR Vbeta segments and 13 reverse primers for TCR Jbeta segments. The CDR3 region of rearranged TCR beta genes was amplified from genomic DNA by a multiplex PCR assay. Amplified TCR beta libraries were sequenced as 87-base-pair reads on the Illumina HiSeq System. As for the original processing: Across the roughly 640 repertoires, a later analysis counted around 80 million unique TCR beta chains, 8.5 million to 12 million of which were shared by at least two donors. Raw reads were error-corrected and collapsed into unique sequences by a nearest-neighbor algorithm in which closely related sequences were merged to remove PCR and sequencing errors. CDR3 sequences were aligned to IMGT reference sequences to assign V, D and J gene segments. For a sequence to be retained, a match of at least six nucleotides was required to both a V gene segment and a J gene segment. A rearrangement was called productive if the CDR3 had no stop codons and remained in frame with V and J, and every other rearrangement was called non-productive. Following IMGT convention, CDR3 was defined as the stretch from the second conserved V-encoded cysteine to the conserved J-encoded phenylalanine. The earlier analysis of 500 to 650 of the donors excluded any sequence lacking an unambiguous match to a single V gene segment. In an earlier analysis of a few hundred of the donors, V segments were called functional above 56.7% productive rearrangements and were called segregating when the between-donor standard deviation exceeded 5%. A statistical classification framework was built to diagnose cytomegalovirus status from the catalog of TCR beta chain sequences. In a later analysis, TCR nucleotide sequences were compared against IMGT/GENE-DB human TR gene sequences so that V and J genes could be assigned. Using the TCRdist pipeline, a later analysis assigned CDR3 sequences along with most-parsimonious VDJ recombination scenarios. A later analysis defined each TCR beta chain by its CDR3 amino acid sequence plus V-gene family, and excluded reads lacking a unique V-gene family. In a later analysis, several hundred highly shared, low-generation-probability nucleotide sequences were removed to address suspected cross-contamination and a sequencing artifact. For each public chain, a later analysis derived a clonal expansion index from normalized ranks of inferred template counts within each repertoire. A later analysis computed generation probabilities with a VDJ recombination model fitted to out-of-frame rearrangements, and checked the results against IGoR. A later analysis scored TCR-TCR, TCR-HLA and TCR-CMV co-occurrence with hypergeometric tests, applying a repertoire-size bias correction to TCR pairs. False discovery rates were estimated in a later analysis by permuting HLA or CMV assignments 20 times. In a later analysis, co-occurring TCRs were grouped using DBSCAN, and TCRdist sequence similarity was added for clustering within HLA-allele-positive subsets. Repertoires with fewer than 30,000 or more than 120,000 public chains were left out of co-occurrence clustering, as were five repertoires with anomalous nucleotide sharing. In its TCRdb copy, this immuneACCESS table keeps in-frame sequences only and misses some clones. Where compared with another copy, unresolved V genes explain less than half of these, and the others have no known cause. V and J calls and clone size are as listed in that table; D and trimming were resolved from the DNA. The sample profile shows about 150,000 clones; 60% to 75% of them were found once. Roughly 2.8% of the sample is taken by the ten largest.

Concerning this clone itself: Which antigen it targets is not known. Base-call qualities are not available, and no considerably larger clone is one nucleotide away.

The material sequenced was PBMCs. The rearranged chain carries TRBV19 and TRBJ1-1; matching of 6 bases hints at TRBD1 as the D gene. The TCR comes from a man aged 18 to 30 in good health and CMV-seronegative. Read as DNA, the sequence is TGTGCCAGTAGTATGGGGACAAACACTGAAGCTTTCTTT. This yields the protein CASSMGTNTEAFF.